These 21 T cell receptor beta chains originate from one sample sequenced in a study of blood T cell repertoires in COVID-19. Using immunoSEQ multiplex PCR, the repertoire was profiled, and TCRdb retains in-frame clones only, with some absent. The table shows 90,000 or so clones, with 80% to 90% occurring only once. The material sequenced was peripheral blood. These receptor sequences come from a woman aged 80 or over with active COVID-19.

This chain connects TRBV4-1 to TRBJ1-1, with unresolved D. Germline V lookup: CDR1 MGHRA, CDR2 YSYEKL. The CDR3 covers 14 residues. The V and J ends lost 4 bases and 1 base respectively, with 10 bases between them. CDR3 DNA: TGCGCCAGCAGCCTAGCGACAACGAACACTGAAGCTTTCTTT. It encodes CASSLATTNTEAFF.

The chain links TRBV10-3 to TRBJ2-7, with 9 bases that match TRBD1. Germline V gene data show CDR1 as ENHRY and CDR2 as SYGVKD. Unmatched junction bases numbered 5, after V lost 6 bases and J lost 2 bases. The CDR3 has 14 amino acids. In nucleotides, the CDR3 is TGTGCCATCAGGGGGGACAGGGTCACCTACGAGCAGTACTTC. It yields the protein CAIRGDRVTYEQYF.

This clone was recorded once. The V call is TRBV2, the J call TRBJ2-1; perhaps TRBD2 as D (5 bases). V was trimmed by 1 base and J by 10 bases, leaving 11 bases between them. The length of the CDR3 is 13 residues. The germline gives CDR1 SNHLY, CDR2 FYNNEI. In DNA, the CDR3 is TGTGCCAGCAGTGAAGGCCTAGCCATCGAGCAGTTCTTC. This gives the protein CASSEGLAIEQFF.

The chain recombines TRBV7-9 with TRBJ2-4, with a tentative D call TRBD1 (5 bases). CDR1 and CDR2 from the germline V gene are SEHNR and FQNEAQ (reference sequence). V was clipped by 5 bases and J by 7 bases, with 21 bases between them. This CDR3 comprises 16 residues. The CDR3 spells CASSPSQGDIWNIQYF. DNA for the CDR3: TGTGCCAGCAGCCCTAGTCAGGGTGACATTTGGAACATTCAGTACTTC.

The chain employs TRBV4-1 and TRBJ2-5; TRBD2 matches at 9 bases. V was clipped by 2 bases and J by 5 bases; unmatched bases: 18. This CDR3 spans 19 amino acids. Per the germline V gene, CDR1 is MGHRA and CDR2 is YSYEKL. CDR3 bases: TGCGCCAGCAGCCAAACGATGGGAGCTAGCGGGATTGGTGGGGAGACCCAGTACTTC. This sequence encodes CASSQTMGASGIGGETQYF.

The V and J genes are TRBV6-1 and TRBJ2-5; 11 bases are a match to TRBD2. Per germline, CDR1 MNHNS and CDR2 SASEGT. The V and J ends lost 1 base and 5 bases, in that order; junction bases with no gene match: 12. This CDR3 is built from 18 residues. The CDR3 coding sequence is TGTGCCAGCAGTGAAGTGTTAGCGGGAGGGCCCCGGGGCGAGACCCAGTACTTC. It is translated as CASSEVLAGGPRGETQYF.

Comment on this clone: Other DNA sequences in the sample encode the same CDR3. In nucleotides, the CDR3 is TGTGCCAGCAGCTTGGACAATAGCAATCAGCCCCAGCATTTT. It translates to CASSLDNSNQPQHF. The chain is built from TRBV7-2 and TRBJ1-5; a weak D match, TRBD1 (5 bases). Germline CDR1 SGHTA, CDR2 FQGNSA. V was shortened by 3 bases and J by 0 bases, with 6 bases between the two germline ends. The CDR3 length is 14 residues.

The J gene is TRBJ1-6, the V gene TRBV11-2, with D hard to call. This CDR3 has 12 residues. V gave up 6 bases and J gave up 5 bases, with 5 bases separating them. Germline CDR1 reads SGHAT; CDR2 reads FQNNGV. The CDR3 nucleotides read TGTGCCAGCAGTTCCAATAATTCACCCCTCCACTTT. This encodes CASSSNNSPLHF.

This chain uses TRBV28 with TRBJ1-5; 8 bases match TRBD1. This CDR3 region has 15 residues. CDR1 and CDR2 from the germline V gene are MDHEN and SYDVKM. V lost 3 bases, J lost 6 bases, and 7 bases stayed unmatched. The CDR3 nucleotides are TGTGCCAGCAGTTTCCAGGACAGGGCTAGTCAGCCCCAGCATTTT. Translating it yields CASSFQDRASQPQHF.

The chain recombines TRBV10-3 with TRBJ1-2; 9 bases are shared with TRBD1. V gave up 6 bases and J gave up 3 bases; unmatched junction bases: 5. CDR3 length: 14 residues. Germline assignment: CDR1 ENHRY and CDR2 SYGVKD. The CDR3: CAIRRQGGDYGYTF. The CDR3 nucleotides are TGTGCCATCAGACGACAGGGGGGGGACTATGGCTACACCTTC.

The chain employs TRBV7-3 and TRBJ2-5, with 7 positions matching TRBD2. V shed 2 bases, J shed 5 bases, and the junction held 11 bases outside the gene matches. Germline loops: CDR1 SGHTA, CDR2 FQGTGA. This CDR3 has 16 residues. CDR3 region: CASSLRSSGGGETQYF. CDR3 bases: TGTGCCAGCAGCTTACGATCTAGCGGAGGCGGGGAGACCCAGTACTTC.

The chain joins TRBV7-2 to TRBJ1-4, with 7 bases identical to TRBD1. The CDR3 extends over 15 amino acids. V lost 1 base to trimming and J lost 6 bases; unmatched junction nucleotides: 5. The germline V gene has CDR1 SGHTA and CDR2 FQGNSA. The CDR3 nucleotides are TGTGCCAGCAGCTTAGACGCCAGGGGGTATGAAAAACTGTTTTTT. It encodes CASSLDARGYEKLFF.

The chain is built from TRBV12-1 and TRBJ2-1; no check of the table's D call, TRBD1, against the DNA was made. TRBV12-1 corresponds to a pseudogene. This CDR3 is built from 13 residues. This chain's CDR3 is CASSREAGAAYFF. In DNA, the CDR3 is TGTGCCAGCAGCCGAGAGGCAGGGGCCGCCTATTTCTTC.

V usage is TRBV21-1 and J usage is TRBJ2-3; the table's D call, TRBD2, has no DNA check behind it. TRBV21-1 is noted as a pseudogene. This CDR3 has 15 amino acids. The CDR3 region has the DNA TGTGCCAGCAGCAGGAAAAAGAGGAGGGCAGATACGCAGTATTTT. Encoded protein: CASSRKKRRADTQYF.

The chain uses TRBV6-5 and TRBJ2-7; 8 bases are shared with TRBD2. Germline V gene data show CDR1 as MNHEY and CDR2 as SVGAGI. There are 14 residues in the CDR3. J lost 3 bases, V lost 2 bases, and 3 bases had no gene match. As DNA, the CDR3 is TGTGCCAGCAGTTACCGTGCGGGAGGCTACGAGCAGTACTTC. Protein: CASSYRAGGYEQYF.

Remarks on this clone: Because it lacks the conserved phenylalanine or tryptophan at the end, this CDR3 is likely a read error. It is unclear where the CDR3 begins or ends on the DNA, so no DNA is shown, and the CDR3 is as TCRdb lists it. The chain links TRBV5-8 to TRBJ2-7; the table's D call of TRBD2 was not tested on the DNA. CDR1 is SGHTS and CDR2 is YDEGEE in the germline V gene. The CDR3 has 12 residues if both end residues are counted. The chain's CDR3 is CASSLGGLAGGY.

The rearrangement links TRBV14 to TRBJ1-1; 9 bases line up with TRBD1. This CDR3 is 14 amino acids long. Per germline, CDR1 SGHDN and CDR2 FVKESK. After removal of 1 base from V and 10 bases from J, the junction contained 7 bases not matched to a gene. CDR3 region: CASSQAGTGYGAFF. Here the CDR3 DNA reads TGTGCCAGCAGCCAAGCCGGGACAGGGTATGGAGCTTTCTTT.

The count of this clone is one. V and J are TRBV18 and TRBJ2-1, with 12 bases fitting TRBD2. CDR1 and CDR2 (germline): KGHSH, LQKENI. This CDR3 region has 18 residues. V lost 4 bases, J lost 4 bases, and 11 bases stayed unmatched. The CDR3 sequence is CASSLNRGGTSGYNEQFF. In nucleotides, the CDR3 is TGTGCCAGCTCACTCAACCGCGGCGGGACTAGCGGGTACAATGAGCAGTTCTTC.

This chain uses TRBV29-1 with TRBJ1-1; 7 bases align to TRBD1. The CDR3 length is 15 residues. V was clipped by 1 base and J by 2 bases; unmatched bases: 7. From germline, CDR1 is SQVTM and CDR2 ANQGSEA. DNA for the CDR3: TGCAGCGTTGAAGCCAGGGGGACGGGAAACACTGAAGCTTTCTTT. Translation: CSVEARGTGNTEAFF.

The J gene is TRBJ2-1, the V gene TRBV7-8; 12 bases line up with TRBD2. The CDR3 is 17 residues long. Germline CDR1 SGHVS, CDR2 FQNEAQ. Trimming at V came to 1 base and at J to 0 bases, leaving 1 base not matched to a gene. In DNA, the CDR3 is TGTGCCAGCAGCTTAGAGGGACTAGCGGGCTCCTACAATGAGCAGTTCTTC. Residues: CASSLEGLAGSYNEQFF. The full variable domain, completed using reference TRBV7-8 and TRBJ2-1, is GAGVSQSPRYKVAKRGQDVALRCDPISGHVSLFWYQQALGQGPEFLTYFQNEAQLDKSGLPSDRFFAERPEGSVSTLKIQRTQQEDSAVYLCASSLEGLAGSYNEQFFGPGTRLTVL.

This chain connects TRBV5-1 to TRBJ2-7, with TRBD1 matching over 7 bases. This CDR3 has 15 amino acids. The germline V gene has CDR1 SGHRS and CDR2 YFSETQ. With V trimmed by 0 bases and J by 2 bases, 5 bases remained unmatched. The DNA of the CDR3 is TGCGCCAGCAGCTTGGGTACCGGGACAGCCTACGAGCAGTACTTC. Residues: CASSLGTGTAYEQYF.